The rows below give T cell receptor beta chains drawn from one sample of a study of CD4 T cells in relation to SARS-CoV-2 and coronaviruses. These receptors have no known antigen. Only in-frame clones appear in the TCRdb table, and some are missing; sequencing was by immunoSEQ multiplex PCR. The table records about 40,000 clones, approximately 80% of them present only once. Sequenced: naive CD4+ T cells from PBMCs, cultured in vitro. Every receptor here comes from an adult with COVID-19. CDR3s include the opening cysteine and the closing phenylalanine or tryptophan. The D gene is left open where the match is weak. A row's size may be missing; if present it is once, few, many or a size class.

D	size	V	J	DNA	CDR3
-	-	TRBV7-6	TRBJ1-3	TGTGCCAGCAGCCTAAGGGGGGGCGCGGGAAACACCATATATTTT	CASSLRGGAGNTIYF
-	-	TRBV7-6	TRBJ2-7	TGTGCCAGCAGCTTAATCAGGGGCGGTAACGAGCAGTACTTC	CASSLIRGGNEQYF
-	once	TRBV30	TRBJ2-7	TGTGCCTGGAGTCCGGTGGCAGCTAACTACGAGCAGTACTTC	CAWSPVAANYEQYF
TRBD1	-	TRBV27	TRBJ1-5	TGTGCCAGCAGCAGGACAGGGGGTGGGCAGCCCCAGCATTTT	CASSRTGGGQPQHF
TRBD2	-	TRBV27	TRBJ2-5	TGTGCCAGCAGTCCGCTGACTAGCGGGAGTTGGCAAGAGACCCAGTACTTC	CASSPLTSGSWQETQYF
-	-	TRBV6-6	TRBJ2-7	TGTGCCAGCAGAAACGGGAGTAGGGGCTACGAGCAGTACTTC	CASRNGSRGYEQYF
-	-	TRBV28	TRBJ1-3	TGTGCCAGCAGTTTTTCTGGGCTTGGAAACACCATATATTTT	CASSFSGLGNTIYF
TRBD2	-	TRBV6-1	TRBJ2-1	TGTGCCAGCAGTGCCGTGAGGAGCTTTACACTGGACGGGAGGAATGAGCAGTTCTTC	CASSAVRSFTLDGRNEQFF
-	once	TRBV28	TRBJ2-1	TGTGCCAGCAGCCCTAACGGTAGGGGGACCAATGAGCAGTTCTTC	CASSPNGRGTNEQFF
-	few	TRBV5-5	TRBJ1-5	TGTGCCAGCAGCCGCCTGGGGCAGCCCCAGCATTTT	CASSRLGQPQHF
-	-	TRBV19	TRBJ1-1	TGTGCCAGTAGTGACAACCCTATGAACACTGAAGCTTTCTTT	CASSDNPMNTEAFF
TRBD2	-	TRBV6-5	TRBJ2-2	TGTGCCAGCAGCCCCCGGGACTATCTCACCGGGGAGCTGTTTTTT	CASSPRDYLTGELFF
-	once	TRBV3-1/TRBV3-2	TRBJ2-3	TGTGCCAGCAGCCAAGACCGGGACACCGAAAACACAGATACGCAGTATTTT	CASSQDRDTENTDTQYF
-	-	TRBV24-1	TRBJ2-2	TGTGCCACCAGTGATTTTCTCGACACCGGGGAGCTGTTTTTT	CATSDFLDTGELFF
TRBD2	-	TRBV5-4	TRBJ2-3	TGTGCCAGCAGCTTGGGACTAGCGGGTCTAACAGATACGCAGTATTTT	CASSLGLAGLTDTQYF
TRBD1	-	TRBV28	TRBJ2-7	TGTGCCTCAGATACAGGGGGAAGAACCTACGAGCAGTACTTC	CASDTGGRTYEQYF
TRBD1	-	TRBV28	TRBJ1-4	TGTGCCAGCAGTTCCACCGGGACAGGGGATGAAAAACTGTTTTTT	CASSSTGTGDEKLFF
TRBD2	few	TRBV19	TRBJ2-1	TGTGCCAGCGGACTAGCGGGAGGGGGAGTGGAGCAGTTCTTC	CASGLAGGGVEQFF
TRBD2	-	TRBV28	TRBJ2-6	TGTGCCAGCAATGGACTAGCGGGAGAACCTGGGGCCAACGTCCTGACTTTC	CASNGLAGEPGANVLTF
TRBD1	-	TRBV4-1	TRBJ2-7	TGCGCCAGCAGCCAACCGGGACAGGCCTACGAGCAGTACTTC	CASSQPGQAYEQYF
TRBD1	-	TRBV4-1	TRBJ1-2	TGCGCCAGCAGCCAAGAGACAGGGGTAATAGACTATGGCTACACCTTC	CASSQETGVIDYGYTF
-	-	TRBV6-2/TRBV6-3	TRBJ2-7	TGTGCCAGCAGTAGGGGGGCGTGGACAGCGACCTACGAGCAGTACTTC	CASSRGAWTATYEQYF
-	-	TRBV4-3	TRBJ2-3	TGCGCCAGCAGCCAAGTCAACGGCAATCCAGATACGCAGTATTTT	CASSQVNGNPDTQYF
TRBD2	-	TRBV7-9	TRBJ2-7	TGTGCCAGCAGCCTTAGCGGGAGGGCCGGCGAGCAGTACTTC	CASSLSGRAGEQYF
-	-	TRBV19	TRBJ1-5	TGTGCCAGTAGTATCCGAAGGATAGATAGCAATCAGCCCCAGCATTTT	CASSIRRIDSNQPQHF
-	-	TRBV7-2	TRBJ1-2	TGTGCCAGCAGCGATGGACTGAGCTTTAACTATGGCTACACCTTC	CASSDGLSFNYGYTF
-	medium-sized	TRBV6-4	TRBJ2-2	TGTGCCAGCAGTGGGGGGAACACCGGGGAGCTGTTTTTT	CASSGGNTGELFF
TRBD2	-	TRBV10-3	TRBJ2-5	TGTGCCATCAGTGAGCCGGCTAGCGGAGTGGGGGAGACCCAGTACTTC	CAISEPASGVGETQYF
TRBD1	-	TRBV7-9	TRBJ1-6	TGTGCCAGCAGCAATAGGGGGGAGTACCGGGACAGGGGTGAACCCCTCCACTTT	CASSNRGEYRDRGEPLHF
TRBD2	-	TRBV30	TRBJ2-7	TGTGCCTGGAGTAACGGACTAGGACTATACGAGCAGTACTTC	CAWSNGLGLYEQYF
-	-	TRBV5-5	TRBJ2-2	TGTGCCAGCAGCTTTCACCAAAGGACCGAGACTCCCACCGGGGAGCTGTTTTTT	CASSFHQRTETPTGELFF
TRBD2	-	TRBV5-1	TRBJ2-1	TGCGCCAGCAGCTTTCGGGGACTAGCGCAGTACAATGAGCAGTTCTTC	CASSFRGLAQYNEQFF
TRBD1	once	TRBV4-3	TRBJ2-3	TGCGCCAGCAGCCAAGATCCACGATCTATTAGACAGGGGAGCACAGATACGCAGTATTTT	CASSQDPRSIRQGSTDTQYF
TRBD2	-	TRBV7-9	TRBJ2-1	TGTGCCAGCAGCACGGGGACTAGCGGAAACAATGAGCAGTTCTTC	CASSTGTSGNNEQFF
TRBD1	once	TRBV7-9	TRBJ2-1	TGTGCCAGCAGCAACCGGGACAGGAGTCTCTATGAGCAGTTCTTC	CASSNRDRSLYEQFF
TRBD2	-	TRBV6-1	TRBJ2-1	TGTGCCAGCAGTGATACCGGGACTAGCGACTACAATGAGCAGTTCTTC	CASSDTGTSDYNEQFF
TRBD2	-	TRBV9	TRBJ2-2	TGTGCCAGCAGCGGATCTAGCGGGAGAGACCTCACCGGGGAGCTGTTTTTT	CASSGSSGRDLTGELFF
-	-	TRBV7-3	TRBJ2-7	TGTGCCAGCAGCTCCTACCCGGACTCATTTTACGAGCAGTACTTC	CASSSYPDSFYEQYF
-	-	TRBV19	TRBJ1-2	TGTGCCAGTAGAACCCTTCGGACATTCTATGGCTACACCTTC	CASRTLRTFYGYTF
-	-	TRBV3-1/TRBV3-2	TRBJ2-7	TGTGCCAGCAGCCTACGGGGCTACGAGCAGTACTTC	CASSLRGYEQYF
TRBD1	-	TRBV5-5	TRBJ1-1	TGTGCCAGCAGCGTACAGGGGGCTCACACTGAAGCTTTCTTT	CASSVQGAHTEAFF